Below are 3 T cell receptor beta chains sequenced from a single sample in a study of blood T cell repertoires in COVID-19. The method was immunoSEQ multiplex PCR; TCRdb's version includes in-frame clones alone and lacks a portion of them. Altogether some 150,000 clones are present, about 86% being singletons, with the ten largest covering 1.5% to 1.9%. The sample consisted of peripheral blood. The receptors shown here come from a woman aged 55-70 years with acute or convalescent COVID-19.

The CDR3 loop is CASSPDRGYGYTF. In nucleotides, the CDR3 is TGTGCCAGCAGCCCTGACAGGGGTTATGGCTACACCTTC. The J gene is TRBJ1-2, the V gene TRBV7-9; 8 nucleotides line up with TRBD1. This CDR3 contains 13 residues. The J segment lost 5 bases and the V segment lost 5 bases, leaving 4 bases of the junction unmatched. The germline CDR1 and CDR2 sequences are SEHNR and FQNEAQ (reference sequence).

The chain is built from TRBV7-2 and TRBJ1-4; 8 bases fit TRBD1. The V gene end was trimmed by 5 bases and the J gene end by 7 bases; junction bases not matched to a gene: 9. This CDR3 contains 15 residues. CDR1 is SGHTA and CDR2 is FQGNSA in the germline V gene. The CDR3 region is CASSRDRGITEKLFF. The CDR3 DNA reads TGTGCCAGCAGCCGCGACAGGGGAATAACTGAAAAACTGTTTTTT.

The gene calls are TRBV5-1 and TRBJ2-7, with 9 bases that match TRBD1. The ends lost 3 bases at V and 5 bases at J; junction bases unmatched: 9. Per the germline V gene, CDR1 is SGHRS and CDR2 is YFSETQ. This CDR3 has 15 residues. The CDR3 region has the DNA TGCGCCAGCAGCTCTCCGGGACAGGGTTTCCACGAGCAGTACTTC. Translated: CASSSPGQGFHEQYF. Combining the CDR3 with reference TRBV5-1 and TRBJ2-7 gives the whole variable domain KAGVTQTPRYLIKTRGQQVTLSCSPISGHRSVSWYQQTPGQGLQFLFEYFSETQRNKGNFPGRFSGRQFSNSRSEMNVSTLELGDSALYLCASSSPGQGFHEQYFGPGTRLTVT.